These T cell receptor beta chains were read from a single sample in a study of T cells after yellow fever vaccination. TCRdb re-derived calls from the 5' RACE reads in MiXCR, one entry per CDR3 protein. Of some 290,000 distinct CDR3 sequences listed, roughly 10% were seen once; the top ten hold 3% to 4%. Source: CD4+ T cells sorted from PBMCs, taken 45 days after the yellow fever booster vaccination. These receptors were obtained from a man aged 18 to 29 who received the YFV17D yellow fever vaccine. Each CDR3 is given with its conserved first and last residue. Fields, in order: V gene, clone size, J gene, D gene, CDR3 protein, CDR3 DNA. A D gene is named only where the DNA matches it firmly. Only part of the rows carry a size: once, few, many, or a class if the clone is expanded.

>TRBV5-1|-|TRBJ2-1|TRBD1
CASSMGGTGRYEQFF
TGCGCCAGCAGCATGGGCGGGACAGGGCGCTATGAGCAGTTCTTC
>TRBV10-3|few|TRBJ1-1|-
CAIGAGADTEAFF
TGTGCCATCGGGGCAGGGGCCGACACTGAAGCTTTCTTT
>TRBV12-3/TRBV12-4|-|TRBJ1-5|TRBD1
CASRGTGGQPQHF
TGTGCCAGCAGGGGGACAGGGGGTCAGCCCCAGCATTTT
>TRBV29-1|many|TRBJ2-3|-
CSVDGDIRQFSTDTQYF
TGCAGCGTTGACGGGGACATTCGGCAGTTTAGCACAGATACGCAGTATTTT
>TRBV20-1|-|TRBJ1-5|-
CSARGQPYSNQPQHF
TGCAGTGCTAGGGGTCAGCCTTATAGCAATCAGCCCCAGCATTTT
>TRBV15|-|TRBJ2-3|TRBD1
CATSREGGHSTDTQYF
TGTGCCACCAGCAGAGAAGGGGGCCACAGCACAGATACGCAGTATTTT
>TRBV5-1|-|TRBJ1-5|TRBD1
CASSPGQGGGNQPQHF
TGCGCCAGCAGCCCCGGACAGGGGGGAGGTAATCAGCCCCAGCATTTT
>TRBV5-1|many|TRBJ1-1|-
CASSLSGGEGIWTEAFF
TGCGCCAGCAGCTTGTCGGGGGGAGAGGGAATATGGACTGAAGCTTTCTTT
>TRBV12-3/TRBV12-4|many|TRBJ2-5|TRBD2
CASSLGAGPQETQYF
TGTGCCAGCAGTTTGGGAGCGGGGCCTCAAGAGACCCAGTACTTC
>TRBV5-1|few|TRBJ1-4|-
CASSLDLKYEKLFF
TGCGCCAGCAGCTTGGACCTCAAATATGAAAAACTGTTTTTT
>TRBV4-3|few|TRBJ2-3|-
CASSQQAEGDTQYF
TGCGCCAGCAGCCAACAGGCTGAGGGAGATACGCAGTATTTT
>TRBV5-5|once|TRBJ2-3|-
CASSSSPRSTDTQYF
TGTGCCAGCAGCAGTTCTCCTCGCAGCACAGATACGCAGTATTTT
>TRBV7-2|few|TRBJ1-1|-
CASSKGGSPEAFF
TGTGCCAGCAGCAAGGGGGGGTCCCCTGAAGCTTTCTTT
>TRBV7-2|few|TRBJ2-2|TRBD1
CASSSGQGHTGELFF
TGTGCCAGCAGCTCCGGACAGGGCCATACCGGGGAGCTGTTTTTT
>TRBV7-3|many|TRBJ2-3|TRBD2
CASSFNGGAPDTQYF
TGTGCCAGCAGCTTTAACGGGGGGGCCCCAGATACGCAGTATTTT